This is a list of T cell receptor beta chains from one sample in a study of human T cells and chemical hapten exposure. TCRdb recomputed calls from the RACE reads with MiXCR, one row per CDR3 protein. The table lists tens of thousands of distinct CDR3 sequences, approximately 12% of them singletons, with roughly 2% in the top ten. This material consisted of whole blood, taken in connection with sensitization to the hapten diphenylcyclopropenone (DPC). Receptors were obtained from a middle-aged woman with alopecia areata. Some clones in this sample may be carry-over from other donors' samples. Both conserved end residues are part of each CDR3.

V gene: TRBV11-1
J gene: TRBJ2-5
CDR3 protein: CASSRPGTSPYGETQYF

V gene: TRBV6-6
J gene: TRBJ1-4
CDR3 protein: CASSYGQATNEKLFF

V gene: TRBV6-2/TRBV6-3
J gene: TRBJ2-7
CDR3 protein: CASSQPGQSNEQYF

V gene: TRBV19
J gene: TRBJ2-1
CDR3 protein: CASSTRQGTYNEQFF

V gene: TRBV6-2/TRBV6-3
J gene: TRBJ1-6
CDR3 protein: CASSSMGSPLHF

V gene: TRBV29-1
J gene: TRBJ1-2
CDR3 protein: CSAKGFYGYTF

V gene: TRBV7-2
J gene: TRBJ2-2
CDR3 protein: CASSWGQTGELFF

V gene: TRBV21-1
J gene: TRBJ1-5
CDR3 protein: CASSNTGGDQPQHF

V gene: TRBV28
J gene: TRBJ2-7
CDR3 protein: CASRGVGSSYEQYF

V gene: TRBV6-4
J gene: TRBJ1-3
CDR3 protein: CASSVQVSDKGNTIYF

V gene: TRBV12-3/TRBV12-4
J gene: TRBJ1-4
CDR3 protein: CASRGVNEKLFF

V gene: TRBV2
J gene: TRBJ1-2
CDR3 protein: CASSRPGYGYTF

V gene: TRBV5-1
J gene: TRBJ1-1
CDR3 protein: CASSQDVTYDEAFF

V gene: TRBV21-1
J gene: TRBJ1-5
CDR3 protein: CASSKGTVGNQPQHF

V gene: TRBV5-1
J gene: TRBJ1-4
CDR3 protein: CASSPGGYATNEKLFF

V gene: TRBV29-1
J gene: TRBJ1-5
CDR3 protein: CSVQGGNQPQHF

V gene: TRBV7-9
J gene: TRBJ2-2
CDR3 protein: CASSLLLAELFF

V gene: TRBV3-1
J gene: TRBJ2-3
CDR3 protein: CASSQGPRVDTQYF

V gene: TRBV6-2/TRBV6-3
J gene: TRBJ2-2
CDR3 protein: CASSLGHWSGELFF

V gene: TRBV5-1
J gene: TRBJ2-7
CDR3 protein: CASSLEGSYEQYF

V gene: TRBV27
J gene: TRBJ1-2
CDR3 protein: CASSLSAGGRNGYTF

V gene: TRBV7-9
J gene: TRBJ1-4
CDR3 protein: CASSQIHKKLFF

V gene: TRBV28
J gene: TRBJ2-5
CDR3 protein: CASQQETQYF

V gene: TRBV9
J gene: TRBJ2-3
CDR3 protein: CASSVGGSTLTDTQYF

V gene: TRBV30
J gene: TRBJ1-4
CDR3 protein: CALISGTYNEKLFF

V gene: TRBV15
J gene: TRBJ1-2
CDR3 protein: CATSRDRADGYTF

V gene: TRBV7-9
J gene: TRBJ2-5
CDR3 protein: CASSLGQETQYF

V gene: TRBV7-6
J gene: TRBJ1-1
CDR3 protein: CASSPGTRTEAFF

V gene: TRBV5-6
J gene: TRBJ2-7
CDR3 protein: CASSYGTVSSYEQYF

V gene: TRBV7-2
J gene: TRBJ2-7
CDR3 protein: CASSYDGTAYEQYF

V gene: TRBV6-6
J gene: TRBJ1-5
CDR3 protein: CASSYSAGWLSNSNQPQHF

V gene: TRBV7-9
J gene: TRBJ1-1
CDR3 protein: CASSLEVLQGSEAFF

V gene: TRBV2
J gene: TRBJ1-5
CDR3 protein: CASSDSREGGQPQHF

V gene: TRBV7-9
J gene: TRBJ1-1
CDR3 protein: CASSLRDTEAFF

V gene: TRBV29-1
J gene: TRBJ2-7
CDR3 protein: CSVEGAGGPTYEQYF

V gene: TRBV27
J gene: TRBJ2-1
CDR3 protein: CASREPLYNEQFF

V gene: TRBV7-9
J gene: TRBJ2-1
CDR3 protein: CASSLLQGVNEQFF

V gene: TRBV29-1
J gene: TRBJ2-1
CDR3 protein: CSVQGSMSFSYNEQFF

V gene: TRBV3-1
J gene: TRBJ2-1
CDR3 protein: CASSQGLGQGLYNEQFF

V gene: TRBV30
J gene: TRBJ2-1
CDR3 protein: CAWDTGPPPYNEQFF

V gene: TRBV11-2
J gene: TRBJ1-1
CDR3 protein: CASSLDGGPEAFF

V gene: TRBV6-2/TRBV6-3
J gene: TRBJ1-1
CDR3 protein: CASNPQGVGEVAFF

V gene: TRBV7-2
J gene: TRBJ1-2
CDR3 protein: CASSLDGSTNYGYTF

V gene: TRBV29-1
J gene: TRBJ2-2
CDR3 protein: CSARPGRIGELFF

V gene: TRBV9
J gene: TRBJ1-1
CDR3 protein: CASSPTNRAREAFF

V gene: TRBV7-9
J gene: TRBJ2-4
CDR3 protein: CASRGTGATAKNIQYF

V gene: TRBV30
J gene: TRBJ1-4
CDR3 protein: CAWSAGNGNEKLFF

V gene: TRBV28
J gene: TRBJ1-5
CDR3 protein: CASSLTGDGQPQHF

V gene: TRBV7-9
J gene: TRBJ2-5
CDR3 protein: CASSPTSGSGDETQYF

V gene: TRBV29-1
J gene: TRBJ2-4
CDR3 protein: CSVGQQGNIQYF

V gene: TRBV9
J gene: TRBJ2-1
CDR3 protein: CASSAGKDEQFF